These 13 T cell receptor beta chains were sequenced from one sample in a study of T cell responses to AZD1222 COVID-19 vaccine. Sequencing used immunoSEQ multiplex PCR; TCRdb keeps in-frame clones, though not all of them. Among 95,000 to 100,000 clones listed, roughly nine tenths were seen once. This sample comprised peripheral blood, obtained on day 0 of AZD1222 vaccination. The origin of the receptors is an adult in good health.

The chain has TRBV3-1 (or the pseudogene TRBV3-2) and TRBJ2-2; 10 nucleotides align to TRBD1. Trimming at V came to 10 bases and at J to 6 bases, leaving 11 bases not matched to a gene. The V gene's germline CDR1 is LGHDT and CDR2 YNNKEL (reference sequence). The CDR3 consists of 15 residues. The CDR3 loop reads CATTDRGGMSGELFF. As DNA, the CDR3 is TGTGCCACCACGGACAGGGGGGGAATGTCCGGGGAGCTGTTTTTT.

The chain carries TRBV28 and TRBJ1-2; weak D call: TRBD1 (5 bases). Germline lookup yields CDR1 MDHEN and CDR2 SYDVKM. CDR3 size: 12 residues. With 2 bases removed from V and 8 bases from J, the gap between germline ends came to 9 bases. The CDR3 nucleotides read TGTGCCAGCAGTTTAGGGACCGTCGGCTACACCTTC. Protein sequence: CASSLGTVGYTF.

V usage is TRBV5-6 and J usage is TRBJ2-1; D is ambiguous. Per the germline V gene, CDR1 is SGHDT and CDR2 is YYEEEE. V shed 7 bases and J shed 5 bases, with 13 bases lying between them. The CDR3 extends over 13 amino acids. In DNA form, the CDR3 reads TGTGCCAGCGCGGAAGAAATGAACAATGAGCAGTTCTTC. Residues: CASAEEMNNEQFF.

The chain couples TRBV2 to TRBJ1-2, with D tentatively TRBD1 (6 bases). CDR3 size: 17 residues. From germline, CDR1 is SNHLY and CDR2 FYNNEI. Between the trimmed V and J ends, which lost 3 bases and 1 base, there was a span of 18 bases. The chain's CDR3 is CASSDKDSGLINYGYTF. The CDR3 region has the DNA TGTGCCAGCAGTGACAAGGACAGTGGCCTTATTAACTATGGCTACACCTTC.

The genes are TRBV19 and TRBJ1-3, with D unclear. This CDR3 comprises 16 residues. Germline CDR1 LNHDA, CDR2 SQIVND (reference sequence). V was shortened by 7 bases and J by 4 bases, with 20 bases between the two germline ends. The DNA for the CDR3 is TGTGCCAGTATAGGCAGGACCCCGAATCCCGGAAACACCATATATTTT. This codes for CASIGRTPNPGNTIYF. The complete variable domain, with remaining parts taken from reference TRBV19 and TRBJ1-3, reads DGGITQSPKYLFRKEGQNVTLSCEQNLNHDAMYWYRQDPGQGLRLIYYSQIVNDFQKGDIAEGYSVSREKKESFPLTVTSAQKNPTAFYLCASIGRTPNPGNTIYFGEGSWLTVV.

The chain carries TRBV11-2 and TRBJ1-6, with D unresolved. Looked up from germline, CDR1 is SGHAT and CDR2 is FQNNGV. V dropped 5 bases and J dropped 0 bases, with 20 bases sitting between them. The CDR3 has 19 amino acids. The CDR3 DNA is TGTGCCAGCAGCGCCATCGGGGTTTACGGGAGCTCCTATAATTCACCCCTCCACTTT. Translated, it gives CASSAIGVYGSSYNSPLHF. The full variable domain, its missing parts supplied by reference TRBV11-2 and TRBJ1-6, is EAGVAQSPRYKIIEKRQSVAFWCNPISGHATLYWYQQILGQGPKLLIQFQNNGVVDDSQLPKDRFSAERLKGVDSTLKIQPAKLEDSAVYLCASSAIGVYGSSYNSPLHFGNGTRLTVT.

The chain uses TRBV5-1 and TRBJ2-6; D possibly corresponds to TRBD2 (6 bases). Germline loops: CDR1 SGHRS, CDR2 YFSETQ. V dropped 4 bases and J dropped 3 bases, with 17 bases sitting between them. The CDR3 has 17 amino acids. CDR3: CASSAGTLRDGANVLTF. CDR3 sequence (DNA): TGCGCCAGCAGCGCCGGGACTCTCCGAGATGGGGCCAACGTCCTGACTTTC.

The CDR3 sequence is CSASRSGGNLNMGTQYF. DNA of the CDR3: TGCAGTGCTAGTCGTAGCGGGGGGAACTTGAACATGGGTACGCAGTATTTT. The genes are TRBV20-1 and TRBJ2-3; 10 bases map to TRBD2. The germline V gene has CDR1 DFQATT and CDR2 SNEGSKA (reference sequence). This CDR3 has 17 residues. Trimming cost V 3 bases and J 8 bases; bases outside gene matches: 17.

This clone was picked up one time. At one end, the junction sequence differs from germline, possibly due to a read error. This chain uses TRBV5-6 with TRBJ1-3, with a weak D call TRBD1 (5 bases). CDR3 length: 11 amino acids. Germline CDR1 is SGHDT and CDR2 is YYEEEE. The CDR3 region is CASSLAGETDF. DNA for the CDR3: TGTGCCAGCAGCTTGGCCGGGGAGACAGACTTT.

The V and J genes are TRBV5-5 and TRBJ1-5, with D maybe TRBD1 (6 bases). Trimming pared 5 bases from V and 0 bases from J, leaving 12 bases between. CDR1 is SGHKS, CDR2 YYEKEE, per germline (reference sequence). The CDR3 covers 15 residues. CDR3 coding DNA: TGTGCCAGCAGTTTCGGACAGAATAGCAATCAGCCCCAGCATTTT. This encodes CASSFGQNSNQPQHF.

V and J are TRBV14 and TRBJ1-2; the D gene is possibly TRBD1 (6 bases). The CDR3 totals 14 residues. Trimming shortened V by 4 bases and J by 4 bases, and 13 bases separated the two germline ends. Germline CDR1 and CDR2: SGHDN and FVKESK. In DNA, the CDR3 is TGTGCCAGCAGCCCTCTTGACAGGTTCTATGGCTACACCTTC. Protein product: CASSPLDRFYGYTF.

The CDR3 spells CASEKEPGISPLHF. The CDR3 region has the DNA TGTGCCAGCGAAAAGGAGCCTGGGATTTCACCCCTCCACTTT. The rearrangement links TRBV2 to TRBJ1-6; no clear D gene. V was shortened by 8 bases and J by 9 bases, with 17 bases between the two germline ends. The CDR3 consists of 14 residues. Germline CDR1 and CDR2: SNHLY and FYNNEI.

Here the CDR3 reads CASSLASGADYNEQFF. DNA for the CDR3: TGTGCCAGCAGCTTAGCCTCCGGGGCAGATTACAATGAGCAGTTCTTC. The genes are TRBV7-3 and TRBJ2-1, with D possibly called TRBD1 or TRBD2 (5 bases each). The length of the CDR3 is 16 residues. In germline, CDR1 is SGHTA, CDR2 FQGTGA. V dropped 2 bases and J dropped 4 bases, with 15 bases sitting between them.